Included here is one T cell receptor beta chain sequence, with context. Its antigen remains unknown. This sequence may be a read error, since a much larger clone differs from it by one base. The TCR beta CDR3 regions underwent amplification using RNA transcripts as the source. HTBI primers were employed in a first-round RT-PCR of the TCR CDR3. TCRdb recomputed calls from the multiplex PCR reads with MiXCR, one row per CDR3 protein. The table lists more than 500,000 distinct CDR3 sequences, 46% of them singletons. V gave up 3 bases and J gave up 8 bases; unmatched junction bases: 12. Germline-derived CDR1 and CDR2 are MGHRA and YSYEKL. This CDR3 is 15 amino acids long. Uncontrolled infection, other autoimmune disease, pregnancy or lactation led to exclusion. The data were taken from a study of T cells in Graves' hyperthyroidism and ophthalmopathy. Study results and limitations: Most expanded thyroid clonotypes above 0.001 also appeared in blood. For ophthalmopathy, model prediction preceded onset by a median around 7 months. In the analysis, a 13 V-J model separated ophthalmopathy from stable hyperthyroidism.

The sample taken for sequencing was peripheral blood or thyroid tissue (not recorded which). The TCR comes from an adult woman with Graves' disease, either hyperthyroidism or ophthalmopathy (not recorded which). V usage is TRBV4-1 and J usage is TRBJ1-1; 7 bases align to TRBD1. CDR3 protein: CASSHRVGDSEEAFF. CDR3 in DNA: TGCGCCAGCAGCCACCGCGTCGGGGACAGTGAAGAAGCTTTCTTT.